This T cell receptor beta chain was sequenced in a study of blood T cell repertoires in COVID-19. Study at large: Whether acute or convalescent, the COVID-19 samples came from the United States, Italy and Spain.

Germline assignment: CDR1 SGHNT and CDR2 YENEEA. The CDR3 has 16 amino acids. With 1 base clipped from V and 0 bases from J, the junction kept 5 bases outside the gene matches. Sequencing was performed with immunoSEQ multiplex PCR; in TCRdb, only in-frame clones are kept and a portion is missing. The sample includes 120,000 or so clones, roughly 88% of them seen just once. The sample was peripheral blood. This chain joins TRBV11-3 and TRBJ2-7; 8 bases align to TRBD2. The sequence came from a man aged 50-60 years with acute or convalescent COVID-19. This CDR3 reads CASSLALAGLSYEQYF. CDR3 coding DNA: TGTGCCAGCAGCTTAGCCCTAGCGGGTCTCTCCTACGAGCAGTACTTC. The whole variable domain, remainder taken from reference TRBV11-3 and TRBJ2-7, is EAGVVQSPRYKIIEKKQPVAFWCNPISGHNTLYWYLQNLGQGPELLIRYENEEAVDDSQLPKDRFSAERLKGVDSTLKIQPAELGDSAVYLCASSLALAGLSYEQYFGPGTRLTVT.